This entry lists 5 T cell receptor beta chains sequenced from one sample in a study of shared clonotypes between healthy human individuals. TCRdb keeps only in-frame clones here, not all; method: immunoSEQ multiplex PCR. The table includes 2 million to 2.5 million clones, roughly 94% detected once. The sample was naive CD4+ T cells sorted from blood. As for subset: CD45RA+ positively selected. The receptors here all came from a man aged 18 to 30 in good health.

The V and J genes are TRBV10-3 and TRBJ1-1; 7 bases are a match to TRBD1. The germline CDR1 and CDR2 sequences are ENHRY and SYGVKD. V was pared by 8 bases and J by 6 bases, with 6 bases of the junction left unmatched. The CDR3 contains 12 residues. CDR3 nucleotide sequence: TGTGCCATCGCCAGACAGGGATCTGAAGCTTTCTTT. Its protein product is CAIARQGSEAFF.

The rearrangement joins TRBV30 to TRBJ2-3; D possibly matches TRBD1 or TRBD2 (5 bases each). Germline V lookup: CDR1 GTSNPN, CDR2 SVGIG (reference sequence). V was clipped by 0 bases and J by 5 bases, with 9 bases between them. The CDR3 runs to 13 residues. CDR3 region: CAWSVGVQDTQYF. CDR3 in DNA: TGTGCCTGGAGTGTGGGGGTTCAAGATACGCAGTATTTT.

The V call is TRBV5-1, the J call TRBJ2-3; D is unclear. The CDR3 runs 14 residues. Trimming removed 3 bases from V and 5 bases from J, with 13 bases in between. Looked up from germline, CDR1 is SGHRS and CDR2 is YFSETQ. The DNA for the CDR3 is TGCGCCAGCAGCTCTCTTACTGGTGGAGATACGCAGTATTTT. The encoded protein is CASSSLTGGDTQYF.

As regards this clone: Other DNA sequences in the sample encode the same CDR3. The gene calls are TRBV18 and TRBJ1-1, with D perhaps matching TRBD1 (5 bases). The V end lost 6 bases, the J end lost 1 base, and 9 bases lay between the germline ends. CDR1 and CDR2 from the germline V gene are KGHSH and LQKENI. This CDR3 is 13 amino acids long. The CDR3 nucleotides read TGTGCCAGCTCGCGAACAGGGAACACTGAAGCTTTCTTT. Encoded protein: CASSRTGNTEAFF. The full variable domain, rest sourced from reference TRBV18 and TRBJ1-1, is NAGVMQNPRHLVRRRGQEARLRCSPMKGHSHVYWYRQLPEEGLKFMVYLQKENIIDESGMPKERFSAEFPKEGPSILRIQQVVRGDSAAYFCASSRTGNTEAFFGQGTRLTVV.

The rearrangement joins TRBV5-1 to TRBJ1-1; D is possibly TRBD1 (5 bases). The germline CDR1 and CDR2 sequences are SGHRS and YFSETQ. The CDR3 is 13 residues long. The ends were cut back, 1 base at V and 4 bases at J, with 8 bases in the middle. The CDR3 nucleotides are TGCGCCAGCAGCTTGTACGGGACCACTGAAGCTTTCTTT. Translating it yields CASSLYGTTEAFF.